The clone carrying this TCR beta chain was picked up a small number of times. The antigen remains undetermined. Each TCR beta library was made by quantitative 5'-RACE that incorporated molecular barcodes. MiXCR was run by TCRdb on the 5' RACE reads, yielding one entry per CDR3 protein. Of fewer than 450,000 distinct CDR3 sequences detected, 17% appear once; the ten largest clones hold approximately 1%. The data are from a study of CD8 T cells in ankylosing spondylitis. Germline V gene data show CDR1 as SQVTM and CDR2 as ANQGSEA. The CDR3 is made up of 11 amino acids. Trimming left V 4 bases short and J 5 bases short, with 7 bases between. Study-wide results and limits: Within peripheral blood, clones linked to disease were CD8+ and relatively rare. Eight or nine highly homologous variants made up a TCR beta motif that seemed to typify ankylosing spondylitis blood. Clones linked to disease were reported to show significant enrichment in matched ankylosing spondylitis synovial fluid. Certain motif variants had earlier appeared in reactive arthritis synovial fluid and blood.

This receptor was identified in a male donor with ankylosing spondylitis. The material sequenced was blood, either unsorted or a sorted T cell fraction (not recorded which). The chain has TRBV29-1 and TRBJ2-3, with D possibly matching TRBD2 (5 bases). CDR3 coding DNA: TGCAGCGTTGGGAGCGGAGATACGCAGTATTTT. Amino acid sequence: CSVGSGDTQYF.